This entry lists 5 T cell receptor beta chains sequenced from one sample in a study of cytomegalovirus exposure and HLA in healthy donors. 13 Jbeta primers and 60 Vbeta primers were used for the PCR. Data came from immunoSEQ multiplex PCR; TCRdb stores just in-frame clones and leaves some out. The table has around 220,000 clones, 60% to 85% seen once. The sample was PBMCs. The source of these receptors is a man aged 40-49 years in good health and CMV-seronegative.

CDR3 nucleotides: TGTGCCAGCTCACCCCCTAGCGGGAGCTACGAGCAGTACTTC. Its translation: CASSPPSGSYEQYF. The V call is TRBV18, the J call TRBJ2-7, with 10 bases identical to TRBD2. CDR1 KGHSH and CDR2 LQKENI come from the germline V gene. With 3 bases clipped from V and 3 bases from J, the junction kept 2 bases outside the gene matches. CDR3 length: 14 amino acids.

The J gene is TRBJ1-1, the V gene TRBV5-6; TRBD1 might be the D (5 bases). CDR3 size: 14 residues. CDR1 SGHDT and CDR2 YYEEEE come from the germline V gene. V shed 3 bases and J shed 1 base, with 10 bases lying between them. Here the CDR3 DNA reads TGTGCCAGCAGCTCAGACAGTGAGAACACTGAAGCTTTCTTT. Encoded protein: CASSSDSENTEAFF. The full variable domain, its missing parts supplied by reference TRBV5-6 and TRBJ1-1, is DAGVTQSPTHLIKTRGQQVTLRCSPKSGHDTVSWYQQALGQGPQFIFQYYEEEERQRGNFPDRFSGHQFPNYSSELNVNALLLGDSALYLCASSSDSENTEAFFGQGTRLTVV.

The CDR3 loop is CASSPSAGNTIYF. The CDR3 bases are TGTGCCAGCTCACCATCAGCTGGAAACACCATATATTTT. The chain is built from TRBV18 and TRBJ1-3; the D is unclear. This CDR3 has 13 residues. The V and J ends lost 2 bases and 2 bases respectively, with 4 bases between them. Germline CDR1 KGHSH, CDR2 LQKENI.

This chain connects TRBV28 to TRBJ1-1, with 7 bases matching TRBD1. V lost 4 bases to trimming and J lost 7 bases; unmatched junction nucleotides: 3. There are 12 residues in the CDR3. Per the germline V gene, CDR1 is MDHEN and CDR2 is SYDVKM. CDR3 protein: CASSSRQGEAFF. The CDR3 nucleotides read TGTGCCAGCAGTTCCCGACAGGGTGAAGCTTTCTTT.

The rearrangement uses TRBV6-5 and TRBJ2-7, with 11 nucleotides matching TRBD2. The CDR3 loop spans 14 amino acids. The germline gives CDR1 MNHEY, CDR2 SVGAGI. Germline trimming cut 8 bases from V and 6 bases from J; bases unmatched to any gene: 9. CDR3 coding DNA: TGTGCCAGCTGGAGACTAGCGGGAAGGGGCGAGCAGTACTTC. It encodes CASWRLAGRGEQYF.